The clone carrying this T cell receptor (beta chain) was recorded many times. Its antigen is not known. This entry belongs to a study of blood T cells in healthy people across ages. Next came a second PCR, run for about 7 to 12 cycles, which used a sample-barcoded 5' primer along with a J-beta primer mix. TCRdb passed the 5' RACE reads through MiXCR, listing each CDR3 protein once. The table lists about 720,000 distinct CDR3 sequences, 20% to 25% of them singletons. Notes on the study in general: With unsorted PBMCs, a conclusive comparison of naive versus antigen-experienced cells was not possible.

All donors came from Russia, were Caucasian and healthy, and spanned ages about 6 to 100. V was clipped by 3 bases and J by 0 bases, with 12 bases between them. Germline V lookup: CDR1 DFQATT, CDR2 SNEGSKA (reference sequence). The CDR3 spans 15 residues. This sample also appeared in a second study, on T cells of mothers and their children. According to that study: The authors identified no persistent microchimeric T cell clones.

Source material: blood. The rearrangement joins TRBV20-1 to TRBJ1-5; D gene uncertain. The sequence was collected from a boy aged 10-17 years in good health. CDR3 region: CSASQRLRSNQPQHF. The CDR3 DNA follows: TGCAGTGCTAGTCAAAGACTCCGTAGCAATCAGCCCCAGCATTTT.